The sequence of this T cell receptor (beta chain) was determined in a study of blood T cell repertoires in COVID-19. Study details: Researchers got acute and convalescent COVID-19 samples from the United States, Italy and Spain.

In the original analysis: Estimates of nucleated cell counts were drawn from the amplification of reference gene primers. Sequenced by immunoSEQ multiplex PCR; TCRdb stores in-frame clones only, minus some. Clone size and the V and J calls come from that table; the DNA yielded D and trimming. The sample records 200,000 to 250,000 clones, approximately 81% being singletons. The CDR3 covers 13 residues. V was pared by 0 bases and J by 3 bases, with 7 bases between. CDR1 and CDR2 (germline): SGHRS, YFSETQ. Specimen: peripheral blood. This sequence was found in an elderly woman with acute or convalescent COVID-19. The chain is built from TRBV5-1 and TRBJ2-7, with D hard to call. Here the CDR3 reads CASSLGRLYEQYF. The CDR3 DNA sequence: TGCGCCAGCAGCTTGGGACGACTCTACGAGCAGTACTTC.